The T cell receptor beta chain under discussion was sequenced for a study of regulatory T cells in long-lasting Graves disease. General study findings and limits: There were preferences for TRBV28, TRBJ1-2 and TRBJ2-5 in persistent disease.

According to the study, TCR beta libraries were built with iRepertoire HTBI primers and CDR3-region Arm-PCR. One entry per CDR3 protein results from TCRdb running MiXCR on the multiplex PCR reads. This repertoire shows some 370,000 distinct CDR3 sequences, less than 30% found once; its top ten account for around 30%. Time point meaning: persistent/refractory GD, antithyroid drugs over 5 years with positive TRAb. From PBMCs, RNA was extracted and then used to make the TCR library. The CDR3 has 14 amino acids. Trimming took 3 bases from V and 4 from J; bases not matched to a gene: 4. This clonotype showed up many times. Its target is not known.

This receptor was obtained from a woman aged 35 to 49 with Graves disease. The V and J genes are TRBV12-3 or TRBV12-4 and TRBJ1-2; TRBD1 matches at 8 bases. The sample was peripheral blood mononuclear cells (PBMCs), taken when the disease was refractory, from a patient treated with antithyroid drugs. DNA of the CDR3: TGTGCCAGCAGTTTCAGGGGGCATGGCTATGGCTACACCTTC. Translating it yields CASSFRGHGYGYTF.